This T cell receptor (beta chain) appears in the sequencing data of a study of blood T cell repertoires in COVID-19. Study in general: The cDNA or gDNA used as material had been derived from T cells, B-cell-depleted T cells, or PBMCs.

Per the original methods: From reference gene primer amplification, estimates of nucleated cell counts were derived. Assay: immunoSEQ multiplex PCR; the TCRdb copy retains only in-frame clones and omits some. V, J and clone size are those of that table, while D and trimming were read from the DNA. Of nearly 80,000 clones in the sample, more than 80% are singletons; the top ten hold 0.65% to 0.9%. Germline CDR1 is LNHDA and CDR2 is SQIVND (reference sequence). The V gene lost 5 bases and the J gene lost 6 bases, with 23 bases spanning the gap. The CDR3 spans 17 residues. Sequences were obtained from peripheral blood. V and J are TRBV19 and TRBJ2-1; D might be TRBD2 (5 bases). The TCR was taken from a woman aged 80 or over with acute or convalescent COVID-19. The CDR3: CASSRHTSTHAVNEQFF. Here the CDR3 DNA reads TGTGCCAGTAGTCGGCATACTAGTACGCACGCGGTCAATGAGCAGTTCTTC.